This TCR beta chain was identified in a study of cytomegalovirus exposure and HLA in healthy donors. Overall study context: Out of a few hundred genotyped donors, roughly 78% belonged to the Caucasian-associated ancestry cluster.

The CDR3 has 19 residues. V dropped 5 bases and J dropped 2; count of bases not matched to a gene: 13. CDR1 SGHAT and CDR2 FQNNGV come from the germline V gene. Both 60 Vbeta primers and 13 Jbeta primers went into the PCR. Assay used: immunoSEQ multiplex PCR; TCRdb lists only in-frame clones, some missing. The data show about 170,000 clones, about 79% seen once. On this clone itself: Its target is not known.

Study conclusions and caveats: Confirmation was obtained in vitro that a few CMV-associated chains are specific for CMV antigens. The authors reported that TCR beta sequences could predict HLA-A and HLA-B alleles. These predictions were accurate for most subjects in the first cohort. Within a later analysis, the majority of CMV-associated TCR beta chains appeared HLA-restricted.

This chain links TRBV11-2 with TRBJ2-2; 11 nucleotides line up with TRBD2. Sequences were obtained from PBMCs. This clonotype was sampled from a female donor in good health and CMV-seronegative. Here the CDR3 reads CASSPISSSGRVNTGELFF. CDR3 coding DNA: TGTGCCAGCAGCCCCATTAGTAGTAGCGGGAGGGTCAACACCGGGGAGCTGTTTTTT. Using reference TRBV11-2 and TRBJ2-2 for the parts outside the CDR3, the full variable domain is EAGVAQSPRYKIIEKRQSVAFWCNPISGHATLYWYQQILGQGPKLLIQFQNNGVVDDSQLPKDRFSAERLKGVDSTLKIQPAKLEDSAVYLCASSPISSSGRVNTGELFFGEGSRLTVL.